Listed below are T cell receptor beta chains from one sample, sequenced in a study of CD4+ T cells in melanoma. Generated by immunoSEQ multiplex PCR, the TCRdb table keeps only in-frame clones and is missing some. Counted here are thousands of clones, 45% to 55% occurring once; the ten biggest clones make up less than 20%. The sample was cells from a culture (not recorded whether cultured in vitro). These receptors were collected from a human donor with melanoma. The CDR3 runs from the conserved cysteine through the conserved F or W. Fields, in order: CDR3 length, D gene, J gene, V gene, clone size, CDR3 DNA, CDR3 protein. The D gene is left open where the match is weak. Only part of the rows carry a size: once, few, many, or a class if the clone is expanded.

CDR3 length: 14; D gene: -; J gene: TRBJ1-1; V gene: TRBV7-9; clone size: -; CDR3 DNA: TGTGCCAGCAGCTTACTCCGGGAGAACACTGAAGCTTTCTTT; CDR3 protein: CASSLLRENTEAFF
CDR3 length: 15; D gene: -; J gene: TRBJ1-3; V gene: TRBV6-1; clone size: few; CDR3 DNA: TGTGCCAGCAAGGCGGACTTGTCCTCTGGAAACACCATATATTTT; CDR3 protein: CASKADLSSGNTIYF
CDR3 length: 18; D gene: -; J gene: TRBJ2-6; V gene: TRBV7-8; clone size: -; CDR3 DNA: TGTGCCAGCAGCTTTGTCACGGGGGCCTTCTCTGGGGCCAACGTCCTGACTTTC; CDR3 protein: CASSFVTGAFSGANVLTF
CDR3 length: 17; D gene: -; J gene: TRBJ2-2; V gene: TRBV19; clone size: -; CDR3 DNA: TGTGCCAGTAGTATAGACACCTCTCGGCGAAGCGCCGGGGAGCTGTTTTTT; CDR3 protein: CASSIDTSRRSAGELFF
CDR3 length: 14; D gene: -; J gene: TRBJ1-6; V gene: TRBV2; clone size: -; CDR3 DNA: TGTGCCAGCAGCGACAATACCGGGAATTCACCCCTCCACTTT; CDR3 protein: CASSDNTGNSPLHF
CDR3 length: 15; D gene: TRBD1; J gene: TRBJ1-5; V gene: TRBV2; clone size: -; CDR3 DNA: TGTGCCAGCAGGGGACCGGGACAGGGGTGGCAGCCCCAGCATTTT; CDR3 protein: CASRGPGQGWQPQHF
CDR3 length: 15; D gene: TRBD2; J gene: TRBJ2-5; V gene: TRBV2; clone size: -; CDR3 DNA: TGTGCCAGCAGTGAATTGCGGGGGGGCCCCGAGACCCAGTACTTC; CDR3 protein: CASSELRGGPETQYF
CDR3 length: 16; D gene: TRBD1; J gene: TRBJ2-1; V gene: TRBV30; clone size: -; CDR3 DNA: TGTGCCTGGAGTCGGGACAGGGGAAGCTCCTACAATGAGCAGTTCTTC; CDR3 protein: CAWSRDRGSSYNEQFF
CDR3 length: 14; D gene: -; J gene: TRBJ1-3; V gene: TRBV2; clone size: few; CDR3 DNA: TGTGCCAGCAGCCGGGCCCTCTCTGGAAACACCATATATTTT; CDR3 protein: CASSRALSGNTIYF
CDR3 length: 13; D gene: -; J gene: TRBJ2-7; V gene: TRBV7-8; clone size: -; CDR3 DNA: TGTGCCAGCAGCTTAGCGAGGGGCTCCGAGCAGTACTTC; CDR3 protein: CASSLARGSEQYF
CDR3 length: 14; D gene: -; J gene: TRBJ2-5; V gene: TRBV5-1; clone size: -; CDR3 DNA: TGCGCCAGCAGTCTGGGGGGCGATTCAAAGACCCAGTACTTC; CDR3 protein: CASSLGGDSKTQYF
CDR3 length: 15; D gene: -; J gene: TRBJ1-1; V gene: TRBV4-2; clone size: few; CDR3 DNA: TGTGCCAGCAGCCAAGGGGGGGGATGGAACACTGAAGCTTTCTTT; CDR3 protein: CASSQGGGWNTEAFF
CDR3 length: 16; D gene: TRBD2; J gene: TRBJ2-3; V gene: TRBV4-1; clone size: -; CDR3 DNA: TGCGCCAGCAGCTCACTAGCGGGGCGGCGCACAGATACGCAGTATTTT; CDR3 protein: CASSSLAGRRTDTQYF
CDR3 length: 13; D gene: -; J gene: TRBJ1-2; V gene: TRBV19; clone size: once; CDR3 DNA: TGTGCCAGTAGTCGCGAGTCAGGCAGGATCTACACCTTC; CDR3 protein: CASSRESGRIYTF
CDR3 length: 15; D gene: TRBD2; J gene: TRBJ2-7; V gene: TRBV6-1; clone size: -; CDR3 DNA: TGTGCCAGCAGTTTTGCGGGACTAGGGTTCTACGAGCAGTACTTC; CDR3 protein: CASSFAGLGFYEQYF
CDR3 length: 13; D gene: -; J gene: TRBJ1-3; V gene: TRBV7-2; clone size: few; CDR3 DNA: TGTGCCAGCAGCGAGACAGCAGGAAACACCATATATTTT; CDR3 protein: CASSETAGNTIYF
CDR3 length: 15; D gene: -; J gene: TRBJ2-5; V gene: TRBV5-1; clone size: few; CDR3 DNA: TGCGCCAGCAGCTTGATGTCGGGGGTCGCGGAGACCCAGTACTTC; CDR3 protein: CASSLMSGVAETQYF
CDR3 length: 15; D gene: -; J gene: TRBJ1-5; V gene: TRBV6-6; clone size: few; CDR3 DNA: TGTGCCAGCAGTCCACCTGGGCAGGGCGGGCAGCCCCAGCATTTT; CDR3 protein: CASSPPGQGGQPQHF
CDR3 length: 14; D gene: TRBD1; J gene: TRBJ1-6; V gene: TRBV30; clone size: -; CDR3 DNA: TGTGCCTGGAGTGTGGGGACAGGACGGTCACCCCTCCACTTT; CDR3 protein: CAWSVGTGRSPLHF
CDR3 length: 12; D gene: -; J gene: TRBJ2-7; V gene: TRBV5-6; clone size: once; CDR3 DNA: TGTGCCAGCAGCTTGGTAGGGTACGAGCAGTACTTC; CDR3 protein: CASSLVGYEQYF
CDR3 length: 13; D gene: TRBD1; J gene: TRBJ2-5; V gene: TRBV5-4; clone size: -; CDR3 DNA: TGTGCCAGCAGCAGGACAGGGAAGGAGACCCAGTACTTC; CDR3 protein: CASSRTGKETQYF
CDR3 length: 18; D gene: TRBD2; J gene: TRBJ2-3; V gene: TRBV7-3; clone size: -; CDR3 DNA: TGTGCCAGCAGCTTAGAAGGGTCGGGAGGACTAGCCGGAGATACGCAGTATTTT; CDR3 protein: CASSLEGSGGLAGDTQYF
CDR3 length: 14; D gene: TRBD1; J gene: TRBJ2-7; V gene: TRBV6-1; clone size: -; CDR3 DNA: TGTGCCAGCAGTGTAGGGACAGGGTTCTACGAGCAGTACTTC; CDR3 protein: CASSVGTGFYEQYF
CDR3 length: 12; D gene: -; J gene: TRBJ1-6; V gene: TRBV6-5; clone size: few; CDR3 DNA: TGTGCCAGCAGTTACTTTAATTCACCCCTCCACTTT; CDR3 protein: CASSYFNSPLHF
CDR3 length: 20; D gene: -; J gene: TRBJ1-5; V gene: TRBV19; clone size: few; CDR3 DNA: TGTGCCAGTACAATAAGAGGAACAGGTACCTATCTCAGCAGCAATCAGCCCCAGCATTTT; CDR3 protein: CASTIRGTGTYLSSNQPQHF
CDR3 length: 15; D gene: -; J gene: TRBJ1-6; V gene: TRBV10-3; clone size: -; CDR3 DNA: TGTGCCATCAGTGACGAAGCTGCGGGGTTTTCACCCCTCCACTTT; CDR3 protein: CAISDEAAGFSPLHF
CDR3 length: 17; D gene: -; J gene: TRBJ2-3; V gene: TRBV2; clone size: -; CDR3 DNA: TGTGCCAGCAGTGAAGTGGGCCTCCAGGCTACCCCAGATACGCAGTATTTT; CDR3 protein: CASSEVGLQATPDTQYF
CDR3 length: 12; D gene: -; J gene: TRBJ2-3; V gene: TRBV29-1; clone size: -; CDR3 DNA: TGCAGCGTTGAAGAGTTCAGGGATACGCAGTATTTT; CDR3 protein: CSVEEFRDTQYF
CDR3 length: 14; D gene: -; J gene: TRBJ1-2; V gene: TRBV7-8; clone size: few; CDR3 DNA: TGTGCCAGCAGCTTAGAGCGGGCATTCTATGGCTACACCTTC; CDR3 protein: CASSLERAFYGYTF
CDR3 length: 12; D gene: -; J gene: TRBJ1-2; V gene: TRBV29-1; clone size: few; CDR3 DNA: TGCAGCGCCGGGTGGGGGGCTCATGGCTACACCTTC; CDR3 protein: CSAGWGAHGYTF
CDR3 length: 13; D gene: -; J gene: TRBJ1-1; V gene: TRBV19; clone size: -; CDR3 DNA: TGTGCCACCCGACCCGGAGAGTTCACTGAAGCTTTCTTT; CDR3 protein: CATRPGEFTEAFF
CDR3 length: 16; D gene: TRBD2; J gene: TRBJ2-1; V gene: TRBV7-9; clone size: -; CDR3 DNA: TGTGCCAGCAGCTTAGAAAGCGGGGGGGCCGTGAATGAGCAGTTCTTC; CDR3 protein: CASSLESGGAVNEQFF
CDR3 length: 17; D gene: -; J gene: TRBJ2-7; V gene: TRBV9; clone size: -; CDR3 DNA: TGTGCCAGCAGCGTAGGTCTTCCGCAAGGGGGCTCCTACGAGCAGTACTTC; CDR3 protein: CASSVGLPQGGSYEQYF
CDR3 length: 15; D gene: TRBD1; J gene: TRBJ1-5; V gene: TRBV30; clone size: -; CDR3 DNA: TGTGCCTGGACTATGGGACAGGGTAGCAATCAGCCCCAGCATTTT; CDR3 protein: CAWTMGQGSNQPQHF
CDR3 length: 12; D gene: -; J gene: TRBJ1-3; V gene: TRBV6-1; clone size: few; CDR3 DNA: TGTGCCAGCAGGCCCCAGGGGTTGGGCATATATTTT; CDR3 protein: CASRPQGLGIYF